These 11 T cell receptor beta chains were sequenced from one sample in a study of CD8+ T cells in alopecia areata. The sequencing template was cDNA reverse transcribed from extracted RNA. The method was immunoSEQ multiplex PCR; TCRdb's version includes in-frame clones alone and lacks a portion of them. The profile shows 120,000 to 150,000 clones, roughly 60% of them singletons. The sequencing input was CD8+ T cells sorted from blood. Receptor source: a human donor in good health.

V usage is TRBV27 and J usage is TRBJ1-5; no definite D call. The CDR3 sequence is 14 residues long. Per germline, CDR1 MNHEY and CDR2 SMNVEV (reference sequence). V was trimmed by 6 bases and J by 0 bases, leaving 9 bases between them. Written as DNA, the CDR3 is TGTGCCAGCAGCCAATTCTATAGCAATCAGCCCCAGCATTTT. Its translation: CASSQFYSNQPQHF.

This chain joins TRBV9 and TRBJ1-5, with D unresolved. The CDR3 runs to 13 residues. V lost 0 bases, J lost 4 bases, and 5 bases lay in between. CDR1 SGDLS and CDR2 YYNGEE come from the germline V gene. In DNA form, the CDR3 reads TGTGCCAGCAGCGTAGCCCAGAATCAGCCCCAGCATTTT. Residues: CASSVAQNQPQHF.

The table lists this clone with a count of one. V and J are TRBV19 and TRBJ1-1; D uncertain. Germline-derived CDR1 and CDR2 are LNHDA and SQIVND (reference sequence). The CDR3 sequence is 12 residues long. The V end lost 5 bases, the J end lost 10 bases, and 14 bases lay between the germline ends. The CDR3 spells CASSPSGLIAFF. In nucleotides, the CDR3 is TGTGCCAGTAGTCCGAGCGGTCTGATAGCTTTCTTT.

This clone was seen a single time. V and J are TRBV25-1 and TRBJ2-1, with D tentatively TRBD1 (5 bases). Germline V gene data show CDR1 as MGHDK and CDR2 as SYGVNS. V dropped 4 bases and J dropped 0 bases, with 10 bases sitting between them. The CDR3 sequence is 15 residues long. The CDR3 DNA reads TGTGCCAGCAGTGGCAGGGCTAGCTCCTACAATGAGCAGTTCTTC. This translates into CASSGRASSYNEQFF.

This chain joins TRBV15 and TRBJ2-5; D may be TRBD2 (6 bases). The CDR3 spans 16 residues. The ends were cut back, 1 base at V and 5 bases at J, with 17 bases in the middle. Germline V gives CDR1 LNHNV, CDR2 YYDKDF (reference sequence). The CDR3 DNA follows: TGTGCCACCAGCAGAGGCCTTGGGGGGAGGCTGGAGACCCAGTACTTC. Translating it yields CATSRGLGGRLETQYF.

This chain uses TRBV19 with TRBJ2-6, with no clear D. Deletions cut 0 bases from V and 0 bases from J, with 6 bases between. This CDR3 contains 16 residues. Germline CDR1 is LNHDA and CDR2 is SQIVND (reference sequence). The CDR3 is CASSIDHDSGANVLTF. In DNA form, the CDR3 reads TGTGCCAGTAGTATAGATCACGACTCTGGGGCCAACGTCCTGACTTTC.

The gene calls are TRBV28 and TRBJ1-5, with D unresolved. CDR1 MDHEN and CDR2 SYDVKM come from the germline V gene. This CDR3 is 15 amino acids long. V was trimmed by 6 bases and J by 0 bases, leaving 12 bases between them. This chain's CDR3 is CASSGTGYSNQPQHF. The DNA for the CDR3 is TGTGCCAGCAGCGGTACCGGTTATAGCAATCAGCCCCAGCATTTT. Full variable domain (outside the CDR3, taken from reference TRBV28 and TRBJ1-5): DVKVTQSSRYLVKRTGEKVFLECVQDMDHENMFWYRQDPGLGLRLIYFSYDVKMKEKGDIPEGYSVSREKKERFSLILESASTNQTSMYLCASSGTGYSNQPQHFGDGTRLSIL.

The chain employs TRBV18 and TRBJ2-3; D unresolved. The CDR3 spans 13 residues. The ends were cut back, 1 base at V and 6 bases at J, with 8 bases in the middle. CDR1 and CDR2 (germline): KGHSH, LQKENI. This CDR3 is CASSPRAMDTQYF. The CDR3 DNA reads TGTGCCAGCTCACCACGGGCGATGGATACGCAGTATTTT.

This chain uses TRBV15 with TRBJ2-1; 7 bases line up with TRBD2. V trimming: 1 base; J trimming: 7 bases; junction bases outside the gene matches: 7. CDR3 length: 15 amino acids. The germline V gene encodes CDR1 LNHNV and CDR2 YYDKDF (reference sequence). The CDR3 is CATSRVAGVANEQFF. The DNA of the CDR3 is TGTGCCACCAGCAGAGTGGCGGGAGTGGCAAATGAGCAGTTCTTC.

This clone was detected a few times. This sequence joins TRBV13 and TRBJ1-2; 9 nucleotides line up with TRBD1. This CDR3 is 15 amino acids long. Germline V lookup: CDR1 PRHDT, CDR2 FYEKMQ (reference sequence). V shed 4 bases, J shed 2 bases, and the junction held 5 bases outside the gene matches. CDR3 bases: TGTGCCAGCAGCTATACAGGGGGCAAGAACTATGGCTACACCTTC. It translates to CASSYTGGKNYGYTF.

This clone has at least ten counts. V and J are TRBV9 and TRBJ2-7; 7 nucleotides match TRBD1. Germline CDR1 and CDR2: SGDLS and YYNGEE. The CDR3 is 13 amino acids. The V and J ends lost 2 bases and 5 bases, in that order; junction bases with no gene match: 4. The CDR3 DNA reads as TGTGCCAGCAGCGTCGGGGACAGAGACGAGCAGTACTTC. This encodes CASSVGDRDEQYF.